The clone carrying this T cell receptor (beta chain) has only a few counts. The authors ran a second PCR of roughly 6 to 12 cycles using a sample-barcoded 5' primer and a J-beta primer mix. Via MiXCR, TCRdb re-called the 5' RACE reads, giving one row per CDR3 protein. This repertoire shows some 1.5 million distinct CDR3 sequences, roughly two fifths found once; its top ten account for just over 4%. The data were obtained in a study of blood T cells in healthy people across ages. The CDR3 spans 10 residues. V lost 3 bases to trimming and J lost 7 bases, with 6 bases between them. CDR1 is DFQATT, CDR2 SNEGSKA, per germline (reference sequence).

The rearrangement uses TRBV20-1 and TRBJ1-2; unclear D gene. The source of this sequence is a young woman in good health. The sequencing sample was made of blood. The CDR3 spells CSASVVGYTF. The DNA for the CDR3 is TGCAGTGCTAGTGTTGTTGGCTACACCTTC.